Following are 30 T cell receptor beta chains from one sample sequenced in a study of T cell clones after liver transplantation. The assay was immunoSEQ multiplex PCR, and TCRdb's table has in-frame clones only and misses some. Of about 74,000 clones in the sample, about 80% were seen once. The sample was CD4+ T cells from blood, taken before liver transplant. The receptors come from a human donor who received a liver transplant.

The chain couples TRBV5-1 to TRBJ2-7; weak D call: TRBD1 (7 bases). Germline values: CDR1 SGHRS, CDR2 YFSETQ. This CDR3 has 16 amino acids. With 4 bases removed from V and 2 bases from J, the gap between germline ends came to 19 bases. In DNA form, the CDR3 reads TGCGCCAGCAGCGAGGGACTCCGGGACAGTACCTACGAGCAGTACTTC. Encoded protein: CASSEGLRDSTYEQYF.

The chain recombines TRBV6-5 with TRBJ2-1; D is unresolved. V was shortened by 0 bases and J by 8 bases, with 8 bases between the two germline ends. CDR1 is MNHEY, CDR2 SVGAGI, per germline. This CDR3 contains 13 residues. The CDR3 sequence: CASSYSSLDEQFF. The CDR3 DNA follows: TGTGCCAGCAGTTACTCGTCGCTAGATGAGCAGTTCTTC.

V is TRBV28 and J is TRBJ2-5; 7 nucleotides agree with TRBD2. The length of the CDR3 is 17 residues. The germline V gene encodes CDR1 MDHEN and CDR2 SYDVKM. J was trimmed by 4 bases and V by 1 base; bases with no gene match: 12. In nucleotides, the CDR3 is TGTGCCAGCAGTTTATCGTTGGGGGGGGGTTTCGGAGAGACCCAGTACTTC. This sequence encodes CASSLSLGGGFGETQYF.

The chain's CDR3 is CASSPGQGSNEQFF. CDR3 bases: TGTGCCAGCTCACCAGGACAGGGTAGTAATGAGCAGTTCTTC. The chain links TRBV18 to TRBJ2-1; 8 bases are shared with TRBD1. The CDR3 runs to 14 residues. Trimming took 2 bases from V and 7 from J; bases not matched to a gene: 4. CDR1 is KGHSH, CDR2 LQKENI, per germline.

The chain combines TRBV2 with TRBJ2-1; tentatively, D is TRBD1 or TRBD2 (5 bases each). Trimming removed 3 bases at V and 9 bases at J, with 21 bases between. This CDR3 spans 16 amino acids. Germline-derived CDR1 and CDR2 are SNHLY and FYNNEI. The CDR3 DNA reads TGTGCCAGCAGTGAGGGGGACCTGGGGGTACAAAGTGAGCAGTTCTTC. It translates to CASSEGDLGVQSEQFF.

This chain joins TRBV7-8 and TRBJ1-5; TRBD1 aligns across 8 bases. J was trimmed by 4 bases and V by 3 bases; bases with no gene match: 2. The length of the CDR3 is 14 residues. Germline V gene lookup returns CDR1 SGHVS and CDR2 FQNEAQ. The CDR3 nucleotides read TGTGCCAGCAGCTTTGACAGGGGAAATCAGCCCCAGCATTTT. Protein sequence: CASSFDRGNQPQHF.

Details on this clone: In the same sample, other DNA sequences code for this CDR3. This chain links TRBV29-1 with TRBJ2-7, with TRBD1 identical over 7 bases. The CDR3 consists of 13 residues. The germline V gene has CDR1 SQVTM and CDR2 ANQGSEA. V dropped 5 bases and J dropped 5; count of bases not matched to a gene: 9. CDR3: CSVRRQGSHEQYF. DNA for the CDR3: TGCAGCGTTCGAAGACAGGGCAGCCACGAGCAGTACTTC.

The chain has TRBV19 and TRBJ1-5; D is uncertain. Per germline, CDR1 LNHDA and CDR2 SQIVND (reference sequence). V was cut by 3 bases and J by 0 bases, with 15 bases left in between. CDR3 length: 17 residues. For the CDR3, the DNA is TGTGCCAGTAGTATCTTTCCTGCGGGAGGTAGCAATCAGCCCCAGCATTTT. This translates into CASSIFPAGGSNQPQHF.

V and J are TRBV28 and TRBJ1-1, with a possible D match to TRBD1 (5 bases). V lost 6 bases and J 2 bases, leaving 19 bases between the germline ends. This CDR3 is built from 16 residues. In germline, CDR1 is MDHEN, CDR2 SYDVKM. The CDR3 spells CASRPGTRASNTEAFF. For the CDR3, the DNA is TGTGCCAGCAGACCCGGGACCCGAGCGTCAAACACTGAAGCTTTCTTT.

The V and J genes are TRBV2 and TRBJ1-3; no definite D call. V lost 3 bases and J 4 bases, leaving 4 bases between the germline ends. Germline CDR1 SNHLY, CDR2 FYNNEI. This CDR3 has 12 residues. The CDR3 DNA follows: TGTGCCAGCAGTGACCGGGGAAACACCATATATTTT. It yields the protein CASSDRGNTIYF.

This clone was observed many times. J is TRBJ2-7 and V is TRBV7-2, with 7 bases that match TRBD2. Germline V gene lookup returns CDR1 SGHTA and CDR2 FQGNSA. The CDR3 is 14 amino acids. Trimming removed 3 bases from V and 5 bases from J; junction bases left unmatched: 7. The CDR3 sequence: CASSLSRGVHEQYF. The CDR3 bases are TGTGCCAGCAGCTTGTCCCGGGGGGTCCACGAGCAGTACTTC.

CDR3 nucleotides: TGTGCCAGCAGCTCCTGGGACAGGGGGCACAGGAGCGCAGATACGCAGTATTTT. This codes for CASSSWDRGHRSADTQYF. The V gene is TRBV7-2, the J gene TRBJ2-3; 12 bases match TRBD1. The CDR3 has 18 amino acids. Unmatched junction bases numbered 12, after V lost 4 bases and J lost 4 bases. Germline-derived CDR1 and CDR2 are SGHTA and FQGNSA.

The V gene is TRBV9, the J gene TRBJ2-2, with 11 bases lining up with TRBD2. The CDR3 is made up of 15 amino acids. V was clipped by 2 bases and J by 7 bases; unmatched bases: 4. Germline CDR1 and CDR2: SGDLS and YYNGEE. DNA for the CDR3: TGTGCCAGCAGCGTCGTGACTAGCGGGAACGGGGAGCTGTTTTTT. Its translation is CASSVVTSGNGELFF.

The rearrangement links TRBV6-6 to TRBJ1-2; D unclear. There are 13 residues in the CDR3. Germline V CDR1 and CDR2: MNHNY, SVGAGI (reference sequence). Trimming stripped 2 bases from V and 2 bases from J, with 6 bases between. The CDR3 reads CASSYDPNYGYTF. CDR3 bases: TGTGCCAGCAGTTACGACCCCAACTATGGCTACACCTTC.

CDR3 sequence reads: CASSLVREQETQYF. In DNA, the CDR3 is TGTGCCAGCAGCTTAGTCCGGGAACAAGAGACCCAGTACTTC. The chain joins TRBV7-9 to TRBJ2-5, with D tentatively TRBD2 (5 bases). The CDR3 runs to 14 residues. V lost 1 base and J 2 bases, leaving 8 bases between the germline ends. Per germline, CDR1 SEHNR and CDR2 FQNEAQ (reference sequence).

The chain uses TRBV18 and TRBJ1-2; D might be TRBD1 (5 bases). CDR1 KGHSH and CDR2 LQKENI come from the germline V gene. Trimming took off 3 bases at V and 6 bases at J, with 11 bases between the two ends. The CDR3 totals 13 residues. The CDR3 DNA sequence: TGTGCCAGCTCACCCGTCCCGGGGGATGGCTACACCTTC. Its translation is CASSPVPGDGYTF.

The chain uses TRBV28 and TRBJ1-5, with a tentative D call TRBD1 (6 bases). V was cut by 4 bases and J by 2 bases, with 9 bases left in between. The CDR3 consists of 14 residues. CDR1 is MDHEN and CDR2 is SYDVKM in the germline V gene. CDR3 in amino acids: CASSSPGGNQPQHF. The CDR3 bases are TGTGCCAGCAGTTCCCCAGGGGGCAATCAGCCCCAGCATTTT.

The chain carries TRBV18 and TRBJ1-5; tentative D call: TRBD1 (6 bases). The CDR3 sequence is 15 residues long. V lost 4 bases, J lost 5 bases, and 15 bases lay in between. Germline V CDR1 and CDR2: KGHSH, LQKENI. Written as DNA, the CDR3 is TGTGCCAGCTCACAACAGTGGGGGGCGGATCAGCCCCAGCATTTT. Its translation: CASSQQWGADQPQHF.

The chain has TRBV19 and TRBJ2-5, with D possibly matching TRBD1 (5 bases). V shed 5 bases and J shed 2 bases, with 9 bases lying between them. Germline CDR1 reads LNHDA; CDR2 reads SQIVND (reference sequence). The length of the CDR3 is 13 residues. The CDR3 sequence is CASSGRTQETQYF. The DNA for the CDR3 is TGTGCCAGTAGTGGCAGGACACAAGAGACCCAGTACTTC.

Note on this clone: This same CDR3 is encoded by further DNA sequences in the sample. This chain links TRBV20-1 with TRBJ1-1; D possibly corresponds to TRBD1 (5 bases). Germline V gene sequence: CDR1 DFQATT, CDR2 SNEGSKA (reference sequence). The CDR3 has 11 residues. Trimming removed 6 bases from V and 1 base from J, with 6 bases in between. The CDR3 is CSATGNTEAFF. DNA for the CDR3: TGCAGTGCCACAGGGAACACTGAAGCTTTCTTT.

This sequence joins TRBV5-1 and TRBJ2-5, with a possible D match to TRBD1 (5 bases). The V end lost 0 bases, the J end lost 3 bases, and 6 bases lay between the germline ends. From germline, CDR1 is SGHRS and CDR2 YFSETQ. The CDR3 contains 13 residues. The CDR3 DNA reads as TGCGCCAGCAGCTTGGACAGGAAAGAGACCCAGTACTTC. It encodes CASSLDRKETQYF.

The chain links TRBV23-1 to TRBJ2-1, with D perhaps matching TRBD2 (5 bases). TRBV23-1 belongs to the ORF category, with a function that is uncertain. V lost 0 bases and J lost 3, with 15 bases in between. There are 17 residues in the CDR3. CDR3 sequence: CASSQSKAGPSYNEQFF. As DNA, the CDR3 is TGCGCCAGCAGTCAATCGAAGGCGGGCCCCAGCTACAATGAGCAGTTCTTC.

The rearrangement joins TRBV5-1 to TRBJ2-2; D possibly corresponds to TRBD2 (5 bases). Germline V gene sequence: CDR1 SGHRS, CDR2 YFSETQ. Trimming cost V 6 bases and J 0 bases, with 12 bases left between them. The CDR3 contains 15 residues. This CDR3 reads CASNSGDANTGELFF. Here the CDR3 DNA reads TGCGCCAGCAACAGCGGTGATGCGAACACCGGGGAGCTGTTTTTT.

In this sample, this clone turned up a few times. V is TRBV9 and J is TRBJ1-5; D not certain. CDR1 SGDLS and CDR2 YYNGEE come from the germline V gene. V lost 7 bases and J lost 0, with 5 bases in between. This CDR3 comprises 12 residues. The CDR3 DNA reads as TGTGCCAGCGGAGATAGCAATCAGCCCCAGCATTTT. Its protein is CASGDSNQPQHF.

The CDR3 DNA is TGTGCCAGCTCACCCGTAACGGGGGCGCCCGGAAACACCATATATTTT. Protein: CASSPVTGAPGNTIYF. This chain uses TRBV18 with TRBJ1-3; D possibly corresponds to TRBD1 (6 bases). Germline values: CDR1 KGHSH, CDR2 LQKENI. With 3 bases removed from V and 4 bases from J, the gap between germline ends came to 16 bases. The CDR3 spans 16 residues.

This chain joins TRBV6-9 and TRBJ1-1, with 8 nucleotides matching TRBD1. J gave up 7 bases and V 6 bases, and 4 bases lay outside the gene matches. Germline-derived CDR1 and CDR2 are MNHGY and SVAAGI. The CDR3 is 12 amino acids. The CDR3 DNA sequence: TGTGCCAGCAGGGTTGGACAGGGTGAAGCTTTCTTT. The encoded protein is CASRVGQGEAFF.

The rearrangement joins TRBV4-1 to TRBJ1-2; tentatively, D is TRBD1 (6 bases). This CDR3 contains 15 residues. Trimming stripped 0 bases from V and 8 bases from J, with 16 bases between. CDR1 MGHRA and CDR2 YSYEKL come from the germline V gene. The CDR3 is CASSQDLLGAGGYTF. In DNA form, the CDR3 reads TGCGCCAGCAGCCAAGATTTGTTGGGGGCTGGGGGCTACACCTTC.

This clone was detected once. The rearrangement uses TRBV4-1 and TRBJ2-5; 12 bases map to TRBD2. The CDR3 runs to 18 residues. Germline CDR1 is MGHRA and CDR2 is YSYEKL. The trim removed 3 bases at V and 4 bases at J, leaving 12 bases unmatched. The CDR3 protein is CASSHPSGRALRTETQYF. The CDR3 coding sequence is TGCGCCAGCAGCCACCCTAGCGGGAGGGCCTTGCGCACAGAGACCCAGTACTTC.

This clone appeared a single time. The chain links TRBV15 to TRBJ2-3, with 10 bases fitting TRBD2. CDR1 is LNHNV, CDR2 YYDKDF, per germline (reference sequence). This CDR3 is built from 16 residues. The junction had 5 bases not matched to a gene; V was cut back by 3 bases and J by 2 bases. The CDR3 is CATSSILAGLTDTQYF. DNA for the CDR3: TGTGCCACCAGCAGTATACTAGCGGGACTCACAGATACGCAGTATTTT. The complete variable domain, with remaining parts taken from reference TRBV15 and TRBJ2-3, reads DAMVIQNPRYQVTQFGKPVTLSCSQTLNHNVMYWYQQKSSQAPKLLFHYYDKDFNNEADTPDNFQSRRPNTSFCFLDIRSPGLGDTAMYLCATSSILAGLTDTQYFGPGTRLTVL.

Points on this clone: Other DNA sequences in this sample translate to the same CDR3. The chain joins TRBV9 to TRBJ1-3, with no clear D. The germline V and J ends were trimmed by 0 bases and 1 base, with 8 bases remaining between them. CDR3 length equals 15 residues. Germline values: CDR1 SGDLS, CDR2 YYNGEE. The CDR3 DNA sequence: TGTGCCAGCAGCGTAGCTACGGGTTCTGGAAACACCATATATTTT. As protein: CASSVATGSGNTIYF.